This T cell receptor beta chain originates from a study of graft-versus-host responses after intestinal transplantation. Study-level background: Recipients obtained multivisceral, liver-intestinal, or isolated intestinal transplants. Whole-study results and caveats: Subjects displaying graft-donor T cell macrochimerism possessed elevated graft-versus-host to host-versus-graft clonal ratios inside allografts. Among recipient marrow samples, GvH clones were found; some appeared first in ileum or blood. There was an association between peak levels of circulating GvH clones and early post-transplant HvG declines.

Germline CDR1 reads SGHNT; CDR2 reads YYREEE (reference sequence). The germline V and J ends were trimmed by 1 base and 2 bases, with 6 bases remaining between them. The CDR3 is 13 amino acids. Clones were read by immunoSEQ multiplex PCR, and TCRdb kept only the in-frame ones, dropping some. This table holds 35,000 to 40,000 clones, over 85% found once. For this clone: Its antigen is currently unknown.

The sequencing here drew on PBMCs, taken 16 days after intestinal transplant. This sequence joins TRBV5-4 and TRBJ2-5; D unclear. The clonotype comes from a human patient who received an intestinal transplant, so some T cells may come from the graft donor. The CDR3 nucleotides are TGTGCCAGCAGCTTGACAGTACAAGAGACCCAGTACTTC. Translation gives CASSLTVQETQYF.